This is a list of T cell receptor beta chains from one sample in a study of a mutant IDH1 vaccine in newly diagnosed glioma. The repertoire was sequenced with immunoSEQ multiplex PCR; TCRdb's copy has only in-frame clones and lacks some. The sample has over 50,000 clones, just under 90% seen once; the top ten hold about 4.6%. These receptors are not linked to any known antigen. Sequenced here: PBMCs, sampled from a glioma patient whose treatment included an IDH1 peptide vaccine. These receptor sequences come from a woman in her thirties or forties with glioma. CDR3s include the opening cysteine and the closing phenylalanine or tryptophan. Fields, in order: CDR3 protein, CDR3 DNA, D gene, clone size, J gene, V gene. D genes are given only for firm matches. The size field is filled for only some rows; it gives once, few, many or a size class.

CDR3 protein: CASSPGDVYGYTF
CDR3 DNA: TGTGCCAGCAGCCCCGGGGACGTCTATGGCTACACCTTC
D gene: -
clone size: -
J gene: TRBJ1-2
V gene: TRBV5-4

CDR3 protein: CASSDRGQQCSYNEQFF
CDR3 DNA: TGTGCCAGCAGTGACAGGGGGCAGCAATGCTCCTACAATGAGCAGTTCTTC
D gene: TRBD1
clone size: -
J gene: TRBJ2-1
V gene: TRBV6-4

CDR3 protein: CASSLRLASTGELFF
CDR3 DNA: TGTGCCAGCAGCCTCCGTTTGGCTAGCACCGGGGAGCTGTTTTTT
D gene: -
clone size: few
J gene: TRBJ2-2
V gene: TRBV5-8

CDR3 protein: CASSSGTGGPDTQYF
CDR3 DNA: TGTGCCAGTAGTAGCGGGACAGGGGGCCCAGATACGCAGTATTTT
D gene: TRBD1
clone size: once
J gene: TRBJ2-3
V gene: TRBV19

CDR3 protein: CASSFGQGGIYEQYF
CDR3 DNA: TGTGCCAGCAGCTTCGGACAGGGGGGCATTTACGAGCAGTACTTC
D gene: TRBD1
clone size: -
J gene: TRBJ2-7
V gene: TRBV7-2

CDR3 protein: CAISEPAPNSPLHF
CDR3 DNA: TGTGCCATCAGTGAGCCGGCCCCCAATTCACCCCTCCACTTT
D gene: -
clone size: -
J gene: TRBJ1-6
V gene: TRBV10-3

CDR3 protein: CASSPLRTVSEQYF
CDR3 DNA: TGTGCCAGCTCACCACTCCGGACGGTAAGCGAGCAGTACTTC
D gene: -
clone size: once
J gene: TRBJ2-7
V gene: TRBV18

CDR3 protein: CASSRLGGGQGSGGYTF
CDR3 DNA: TGTGCCAGCAGCCGCCTAGGCGGGGGCCAGGGTTCGGGTGGCTACACCTTC
D gene: -
clone size: -
J gene: TRBJ1-2
V gene: TRBV5-6

CDR3 protein: CASSPPIRVHEQFF
CDR3 DNA: TGTGCCAGCTCACCACCGATTCGGGTCCATGAGCAGTTCTTC
D gene: -
clone size: -
J gene: TRBJ2-1
V gene: TRBV18

CDR3 protein: CAISEPTKGGSYEQYF
CDR3 DNA: TGTGCCATCAGTGAGCCAACGAAGGGGGGCTCCTACGAGCAGTACTTC
D gene: -
clone size: -
J gene: TRBJ2-7
V gene: TRBV10-3

CDR3 protein: CAWSMGFTGELFF
CDR3 DNA: TGTGCCTGGAGCATGGGCTTCACCGGGGAGCTGTTTTTT
D gene: -
clone size: -
J gene: TRBJ2-2
V gene: TRBV30

CDR3 protein: CASSAGLAGSVTGELFF
CDR3 DNA: TGTGCCAGCAGTGCGGGACTAGCGGGATCGGTTACCGGGGAGCTGTTTTTT
D gene: TRBD2
clone size: -
J gene: TRBJ2-2
V gene: TRBV25-1

CDR3 protein: CARRGKLAVFGDTQYF
CDR3 DNA: TGTGCCAGAAGGGGGAAACTAGCGGTATTCGGAGATACGCAGTATTTT
D gene: TRBD2
clone size: -
J gene: TRBJ2-3
V gene: TRBV5-3

CDR3 protein: CAISVSEAQYHSYEQYF
CDR3 DNA: TGTGCCATCAGTGTCTCCGAAGCACAGTACCACTCCTACGAGCAGTACTTC
D gene: -
clone size: once
J gene: TRBJ2-7
V gene: TRBV10-3

CDR3 protein: CASRLPGGQPQHF
CDR3 DNA: TGTGCCAGCAGACTTCCCGGGGGTCAGCCCCAGCATTTT
D gene: -
clone size: -
J gene: TRBJ1-5
V gene: TRBV6-1

CDR3 protein: CASSYSNRGPSRPENSPLHF
CDR3 DNA: TGCGCCAGCAGCTACTCGAACCGGGGCCCGTCTCGCCCCGAAAATTCACCCCTCCACTTT
D gene: -
clone size: few
J gene: TRBJ1-6
V gene: TRBV4-1

CDR3 protein: CSVGQGANQPQHF
CDR3 DNA: TGCAGCGTTGGTCAGGGAGCAAATCAGCCCCAGCATTTT
D gene: -
clone size: -
J gene: TRBJ1-5
V gene: TRBV29-1

CDR3 protein: CASSVDRSYEQYF
CDR3 DNA: TGTGCCAGCAGCGTCGACAGATCCTACGAGCAGTACTTC
D gene: -
clone size: -
J gene: TRBJ2-7
V gene: TRBV7-9

CDR3 protein: CASSPSVESSYEQYF
CDR3 DNA: TGCGCCAGCAGCCCGAGCGTCGAAAGCTCCTACGAGCAGTACTTC
D gene: -
clone size: few
J gene: TRBJ2-7
V gene: TRBV5-1

CDR3 protein: CAWSVWGDTGGDYGYTF
CDR3 DNA: TGTGCCTGGAGTGTATGGGGAGACACAGGGGGTGACTATGGCTACACCTTC
D gene: TRBD1
clone size: -
J gene: TRBJ1-2
V gene: TRBV30

CDR3 protein: CASSVGARQAYNEQFF
CDR3 DNA: TGTGCCAGCAGCGTAGGGGCCCGTCAGGCCTACAATGAGCAGTTCTTC
D gene: -
clone size: -
J gene: TRBJ2-1
V gene: TRBV9

CDR3 protein: CASSLDRENYGYTF
CDR3 DNA: TGTGCCAGCAGCTTAGACAGAGAAAACTATGGCTACACCTTC
D gene: -
clone size: -
J gene: TRBJ1-2
V gene: TRBV7-2

CDR3 protein: CASMGVGGYTF
CDR3 DNA: TGTGCCAGCATGGGCGTTGGAGGCTACACCTTC
D gene: -
clone size: -
J gene: TRBJ1-2
V gene: TRBV2

CDR3 protein: CSARTEEKLFF
CDR3 DNA: TGCAGTGCGAGGACGGAGGAAAAACTGTTTTTT
D gene: -
clone size: -
J gene: TRBJ1-4
V gene: TRBV20-1

CDR3 protein: CATSRGTGSTDTQYF
CDR3 DNA: TGTGCCACCAGCAGGGGGACAGGGAGCACAGATACGCAGTATTTT
D gene: TRBD1
clone size: -
J gene: TRBJ2-3
V gene: TRBV15

CDR3 protein: CSVSTGGTMNTEAFF
CDR3 DNA: TGCAGCGTTTCGACAGGGGGAACCATGAACACTGAAGCTTTCTTT
D gene: TRBD1
clone size: -
J gene: TRBJ1-1
V gene: TRBV29-1

CDR3 protein: CASSSDGRQRNTEAFF
CDR3 DNA: TGTGCCAGCAGCTCTGACGGGAGACAGAGGAACACTGAAGCTTTCTTT
D gene: -
clone size: -
J gene: TRBJ1-1
V gene: TRBV7-6

CDR3 protein: CASSLVGGRISYEQYF
CDR3 DNA: TGTGCCAGCAGCTTAGTAGGGGGCCGTATTTCCTACGAGCAGTACTTC
D gene: TRBD1
clone size: -
J gene: TRBJ2-7
V gene: TRBV7-2

CDR3 protein: CASSYGLYNEQFF
CDR3 DNA: TGTGCCAGCAGTTACGGACTGTACAATGAGCAGTTCTTC
D gene: -
clone size: -
J gene: TRBJ2-1
V gene: TRBV6-6

CDR3 protein: CASRWTGDDQPQHF
CDR3 DNA: TGTGCCAGCAGATGGACAGGGGATGATCAGCCCCAGCATTTT
D gene: TRBD1
clone size: -
J gene: TRBJ1-5
V gene: TRBV2

CDR3 protein: CASSLALGAGETQYF
CDR3 DNA: TGTGCCAGCAGCTTAGCGCTGGGGGCTGGTGAGACCCAGTACTTC
D gene: -
clone size: -
J gene: TRBJ2-5
V gene: TRBV7-2

CDR3 protein: CAWSVGGLADTDTQYF
CDR3 DNA: TGTGCCTGGAGTGTGGGGGGACTAGCCGACACAGATACGCAGTATTTT
D gene: TRBD2
clone size: -
J gene: TRBJ2-3
V gene: TRBV30

CDR3 protein: CASVGGLNEKLFF
CDR3 DNA: TGTGCCAGCGTCGGGGGGCTTAATGAAAAACTGTTTTTT
D gene: -
clone size: -
J gene: TRBJ1-4
V gene: TRBV18

CDR3 protein: CASSARGGSYNEQFF
CDR3 DNA: TGTGCCAGCAGCGCAAGGGGGGGTAGCTACAATGAGCAGTTCTTC
D gene: -
clone size: -
J gene: TRBJ2-1
V gene: TRBV7-9

CDR3 protein: CASSDLEIRSEQFF
CDR3 DNA: TGTGCCAGCAGTGACCTGGAGATCCGGAGTGAGCAGTTCTTC
D gene: -
clone size: -
J gene: TRBJ2-1
V gene: TRBV2

CDR3 protein: CASRNYLGTDTQYF
CDR3 DNA: TGTGCCAGCAGGAACTACCTTGGCACAGATACGCAGTATTTT
D gene: -
clone size: -
J gene: TRBJ2-3
V gene: TRBV6-1

CDR3 protein: CASSAQGAEAFF
CDR3 DNA: TGTGCCAGCAGCGCGCAGGGGGCTGAAGCTTTCTTT
D gene: TRBD1
clone size: -
J gene: TRBJ1-1
V gene: TRBV5-6

CDR3 protein: CASSSTTGGNTGELFF
CDR3 DNA: TGCGCCAGCAGCTCCACGACAGGTGGGAACACCGGGGAGCTGTTTTTT
D gene: -
clone size: -
J gene: TRBJ2-2
V gene: TRBV5-1

CDR3 protein: CASSWIDRVVGNEQFF
CDR3 DNA: TGTGCCAGCAGCTGGATCGACAGGGTGGTCGGCAATGAGCAGTTCTTC
D gene: TRBD1
clone size: -
J gene: TRBJ2-1
V gene: TRBV7-6

CDR3 protein: CASSFDTYNEQFF
CDR3 DNA: TGTGCCAGCAGCTTTGACACCTACAATGAGCAGTTCTTC
D gene: -
clone size: few
J gene: TRBJ2-1
V gene: TRBV11-3

CDR3 protein: CATSRDLRGGETQYF
CDR3 DNA: TGTGCCACCAGCAGAGATCTGCGGGGGGGTGAGACCCAGTACTTC
D gene: TRBD2
clone size: -
J gene: TRBJ2-5
V gene: TRBV15